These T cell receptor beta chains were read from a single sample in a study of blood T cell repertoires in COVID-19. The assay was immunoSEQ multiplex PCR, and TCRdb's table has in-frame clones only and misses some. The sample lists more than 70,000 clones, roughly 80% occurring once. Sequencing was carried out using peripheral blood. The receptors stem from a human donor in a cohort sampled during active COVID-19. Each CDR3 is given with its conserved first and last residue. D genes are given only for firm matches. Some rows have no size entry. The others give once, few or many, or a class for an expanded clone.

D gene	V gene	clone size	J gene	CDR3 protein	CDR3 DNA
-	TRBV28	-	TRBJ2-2	CASSFWGRTGELFF	TGTGCCAGCAGTTTCTGGGGGCGAACCGGGGAGCTGTTTTTT
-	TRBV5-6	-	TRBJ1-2	CASSLTGFGYTF	TGTGCCAGCAGCTTGACCGGTTTTGGCTACACCTTC
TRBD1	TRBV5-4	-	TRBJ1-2	CASRPDRASYGYTF	TGTGCCAGCAGACCCGACAGGGCGTCCTATGGCTACACCTTC
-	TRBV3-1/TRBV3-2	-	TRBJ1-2	CASSQGLVNRRYGYTF	TGTGCCAGCAGCCAAGGGTTGGTGAACCGGAGATATGGCTACACCTTC
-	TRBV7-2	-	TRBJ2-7	CASASNGVSYEQYF	TGTGCCAGCGCCTCCAACGGGGTTAGTTACGAGCAGTACTTC
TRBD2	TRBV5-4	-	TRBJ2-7	CASSWTSGGSYEQYF	TGTGCCAGCAGTTGGACTAGCGGGGGCTCCTACGAGCAGTACTTC
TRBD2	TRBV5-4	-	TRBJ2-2	CASSSRTSGGAGELFF	TGTGCCAGCAGCTCCCGGACTAGCGGGGGGGCCGGGGAGCTGTTTTTT
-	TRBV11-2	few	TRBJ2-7	CASSFGSSYEQYF	TGTGCCAGCAGCTTCGGGAGCTCCTACGAGCAGTACTTC
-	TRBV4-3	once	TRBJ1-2	CASSLLGGAPDGYTF	TGCGCCAGCAGCCTCTTGGGGGGGGCGCCTGACGGCTACACCTTC
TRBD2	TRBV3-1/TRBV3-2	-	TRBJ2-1	CASSQDSFPQTSGRLTPYNEQFF	TGTGCCAGCAGCCAAGACTCCTTCCCCCAGACTAGCGGGCGTCTTACCCCCTACAATGAGCAGTTCTTC
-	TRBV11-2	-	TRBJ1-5	CASSVSPGMNQPQHF	TGTGCCAGCAGCGTAAGCCCGGGGATGAATCAGCCCCAGCATTTT
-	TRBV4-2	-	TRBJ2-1	CASSLTQGGSYNEQFF	TGTGCCAGCAGCCTCACGCAAGGGGGTTCCTACAATGAGCAGTTCTTC
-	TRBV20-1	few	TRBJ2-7	CSAPNGLGQYF	TGCAGTGCTCCCAATGGCCTAGGGCAGTACTTC
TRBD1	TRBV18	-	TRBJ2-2	CASSPYLTRTGESGELFF	TGTGCCAGCTCACCATATCTAACGCGGACAGGGGAGAGCGGGGAGCTGTTTTTT
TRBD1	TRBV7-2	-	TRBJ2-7	CASSLGGQVYEQYF	TGTGCCAGCAGCTTAGGGGGACAGGTCTACGAGCAGTACTTC
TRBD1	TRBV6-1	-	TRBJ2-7	CASSETSFGTAAYEQYF	TGTGCCAGCAGTGAAACCAGTTTTGGGACAGCCGCCTACGAGCAGTACTTC
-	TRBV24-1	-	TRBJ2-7	CATIRGGEPYEQYF	TGTGCCACCATTCGGGGCGGGGAGCCCTACGAGCAGTACTTC
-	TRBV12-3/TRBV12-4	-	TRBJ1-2	CASRSASAYGYTF	TGTGCCAGCAGATCAGCGTCTGCTTATGGCTACACCTTC
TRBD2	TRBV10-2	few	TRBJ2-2	CASSVAGANTGELFF	TGCGCCAGCAGTGTAGCGGGGGCGAACACCGGGGAGCTGTTTTTT
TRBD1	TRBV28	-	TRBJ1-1	CASSLLGTGRSEAFF	TGTGCCAGCAGTTTATTGGGGACAGGGCGATCTGAAGCTTTCTTT
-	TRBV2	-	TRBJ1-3	CASSEDRYSGNTIYF	TGTGCCAGCAGTGAAGACAGATACTCTGGAAACACCATATATTTT
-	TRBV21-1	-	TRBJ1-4	CASSKRGTGGWEKLFF	TGTGCCAGCAGCAAAAGAGGAACAGGGGGCTGGGAAAAACTGTTTTTT
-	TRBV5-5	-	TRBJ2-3	CASSEPSTDTQYF	TGTGCCAGCAGCGAGCCTAGCACAGATACGCAGTATTTT
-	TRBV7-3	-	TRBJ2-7	CASSPSGRGDEQYF	TGTGCCAGCAGCCCAAGTGGCAGGGGGGACGAGCAGTACTTC
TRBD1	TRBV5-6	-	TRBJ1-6	CASSLTTGAVGYNSPLHF	TGTGCCAGCAGCTTAACAACAGGGGCTGTTGGGTATAATTCACCCCTCCACTTT
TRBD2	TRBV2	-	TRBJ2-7	CASSASLAGGFAYEQYF	TGTGCCAGCAGTGCGTCACTAGCGGGGGGGTTCGCCTACGAGCAGTACTTC
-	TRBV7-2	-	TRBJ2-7	CASSLREAYEQYF	TGTGCCAGCAGCTTAAGGGAGGCCTACGAGCAGTACTTC
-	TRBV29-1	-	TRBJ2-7	CSVLRVGSYEQYF	TGCAGCGTTCTCAGGGTTGGGTCCTACGAGCAGTACTTC
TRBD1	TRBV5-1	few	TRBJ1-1	CASSSRQGNTEAFF	TGCGCCAGCAGCTCCCGACAGGGGAACACTGAAGCTTTCTTT
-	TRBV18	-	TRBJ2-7	CASSPSRGFDEQYF	TGTGCCAGCTCACCCTCGCGGGGCTTCGACGAGCAGTACTTC
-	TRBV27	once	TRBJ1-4	CASSLSGAGGKLFF	TGTGCCAGCAGTTTATCAGGAGCCGGCGGAAAACTGTTTTTT
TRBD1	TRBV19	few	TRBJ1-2	CATQGTALDGYTF	TGTGCCACGCAGGGGACAGCTCTCGATGGCTACACCTTC
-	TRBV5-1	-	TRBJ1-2	CASSIPNDSPYGYTF	TGCGCCAGCAGCATTCCGAACGACAGCCCCTATGGCTACACCTTC
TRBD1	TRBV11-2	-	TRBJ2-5	CASSPVPDRAQETQYF	TGTGCCAGCAGTCCAGTCCCCGACAGGGCGCAAGAGACCCAGTACTTC
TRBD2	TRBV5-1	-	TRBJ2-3	CASSGASGRARTDTQYF	TGCGCCAGCAGCGGGGCTAGCGGACGGGCCCGCACAGATACGCAGTATTTT
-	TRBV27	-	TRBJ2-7	CASRPFIWGSEQYF	TGTGCCAGCAGACCATTTATTTGGGGCTCCGAGCAGTACTTC
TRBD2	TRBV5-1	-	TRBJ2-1	CASRKRGGYGEQFF	TGCGCCAGCAGGAAGCGGGGGGGTTATGGTGAGCAGTTCTTC